The 8 T cell receptor beta chains presented below share a single source sample, sequenced in a study of T cell repertoires in cytomegalovirus infection. Their antigens are not known. Each CDR3 protein gets one entry after TCRdb re-called the reads with MiXCR. This table has approximately 270,000 distinct CDR3 sequences, 22% appearing once. Sequenced here: cultured PBMCs, sampled from culture after CMV antigen stimulation. All receptors derive from a human donor in good health (CMV status not recorded). Some clones in this sample may be carry-over from other donors' samples.

CDR3 amino acids: CASSLRTGGSETQYF. The DNA of the CDR3 is TGTGCCAGCAGCTTGAGGACAGGGGGCAGTGAGACCCAGTACTTC. This chain uses TRBV5-4 with TRBJ2-5; 11 nucleotides line up with TRBD1. After removal of 1 base from V and 5 bases from J, the junction contained 4 bases not matched to a gene. The germline V gene has CDR1 SGHNT and CDR2 YYREEE (reference sequence). The CDR3 is 15 residues long.

This clonotype was detected only a few times. V usage is TRBV12-3 or TRBV12-4 and J usage is TRBJ2-2, with D perhaps matching TRBD2 (5 bases). The V gene lost 6 bases and the J gene lost 1 base, with 9 bases spanning the gap. The CDR3 has 14 residues. The CDR3 is CASRLDKNTGELFF. The CDR3 DNA reads TGTGCCAGCAGACTAGACAAGAACACCGGGGAGCTGTTTTTT.

This clonotype was detected many times. This sequence joins TRBV6-1 and TRBJ1-3; maybe TRBD1 (5 bases). The V gene's germline CDR1 is MNHNS and CDR2 SASEGT. This CDR3 spans 14 amino acids. Trimming cost V 8 bases and J 0 bases, with 11 bases left between them. CDR3 region: CASLGDFSGNTIYF. The CDR3 DNA is TGTGCCAGCTTGGGGGACTTCTCTGGAAACACCATATATTTT.

About this clonotype: The junction does not match germline at one end; this may be a read error. The chain links TRBV7-2 to TRBJ1-5; D might be TRBD1 (6 bases). Germline V lookup: CDR1 SGHTA, CDR2 FQGNSA. The CDR3 has 18 amino acids. This chain's CDR3 is CASRLGGGRRDSNQPQHF. The CDR3, as DNA: TGTGCCAGCAGGTTAGGGGGGGGGAGAAGGGATAGCAATCAGCCCCAGCATTTT. Looking up the rest from reference TRBV7-2 and TRBJ1-5 gives the full variable domain: GAGVSQSPSNKVTEKGKDVELRCDPISGHTALYWYRQSLGQGLEFLIYFQGNSAPDKSGLPSDRFSAERTGGSVSTLTIQRTQQEDSAVYLCASRLGGGRRDSNQPQHFGDGTRLSIL.

This clonotype was seen ten or more times. CDR3 region: CASRDSTDTQYF. The CDR3 coding sequence is TGTGCCAGTCGGGACAGCACAGATACGCAGTATTTT. The rearrangement links TRBV10-3 to TRBJ2-3; D may correspond to TRBD1 or TRBD2 (5 bases each). This CDR3 has 12 residues. Germline CDR1 and CDR2: ENHRY and SYGVKD. Trimming removed 10 bases from V and 0 bases from J, with 8 bases in between.

This clonotype was detected many times. The chain joins TRBV7-3 to TRBJ2-1; no clear D. V dropped 2 bases and J dropped 9 bases, with 17 bases sitting between them. This CDR3 spans 15 amino acids. The germline CDR1 and CDR2 sequences are SGHTA and FQGTGA. In DNA, the CDR3 is TGTGCCAGCAGCTTAGGTTCGACCTTGGGCGCTGAGCAGTTCTTC. It codes for CASSLGSTLGAEQFF. Filled out from reference TRBV7-3 and TRBJ2-1, the complete variable domain reads GAGVSQTPSNKVTEKGKYVELRCDPISGHTALYWYRQSLGQGPEFLIYFQGTGAADDSGLPNDRFFAVRPEGSVSTLKIQRTERGDSAVYLCASSLGSTLGAEQFFGPGTRLTVL.

This clonotype was seen just once. The chain combines TRBV20-1 with TRBJ2-7; no clear D gene. The CDR3 runs 10 residues. The V gene's germline CDR1 is DFQATT and CDR2 SNEGSKA (reference sequence). V dropped 2 bases and J dropped 6 bases, with 5 bases sitting between them. The DNA of the CDR3 is TGCAGTGCTAGATCCCTCGAGCAGTACTTC. Its protein product is CSARSLEQYF.

The chain is built from TRBV7-9 and TRBJ2-6, with 8 bases that match TRBD2. Germline CDR1 is SEHNR and CDR2 is FQNEAQ (reference sequence). The CDR3 is 15 residues long. The J segment lost 10 bases and the V segment lost 2 bases, leaving 7 bases of the junction unmatched. CDR3 nucleotide sequence: TGTGCCAGCAGCTTATTGGGACTAGGGAGTAACGTCCTGACTTTC. This encodes CASSLLGLGSNVLTF.